Shown below are 16 T cell receptor beta chains from a single sample sequenced in a study of PD-L1 blockade in urothelial cancer. The repertoire was sequenced with immunoSEQ multiplex PCR; TCRdb's copy has only in-frame clones and lacks some. The sample includes approximately 94,000 clones, around 86% of them seen just once. Time point defined: pretreatment peripheral blood. The sample here was PBMCs, taken around atezolizumab (anti-PD-L1) treatment. The origin of the receptors is a man between 60 and 70 years old with urothelial cancer.

The V and J genes are TRBV10-3 and TRBJ2-5; D is ambiguous. CDR1 and CDR2 (germline): ENHRY, SYGVKD. Between the trimmed V and J ends, which lost 3 bases and 4 bases, there was a span of 9 bases. The CDR3 extends over 13 amino acids. The CDR3 sequence is CAISDPGGETQYF. CDR3 bases: TGTGCCATCAGTGATCCGGGTGGAGAGACCCAGTACTTC.

V and J are TRBV28 and TRBJ2-7, with a possible D match to TRBD2 (6 bases). This CDR3 is 15 amino acids long. Germline CDR1 is MDHEN and CDR2 is SYDVKM. V was clipped by 3 bases and J by 5 bases, with 17 bases between them. In DNA form, the CDR3 reads TGTGCCAGCAGTTTCGGATGGGAACGACTAGACGAGCAGTACTTC. It yields the protein CASSFGWERLDEQYF.

The rearrangement links TRBV28 to TRBJ2-1; TRBD2 agrees at 8 bases. Trimming cost V 4 bases and J 2 bases; bases outside gene matches: 10. Germline V gene sequence: CDR1 MDHEN, CDR2 SYDVKM. The CDR3 has 17 amino acids. The CDR3 DNA is TGTGCCAGCAGTTCCCCGCCCACTAGCGGCCCCTACAATGAGCAGTTCTTC. Amino acids: CASSSPPTSGPYNEQFF.

The chain couples TRBV5-6 to TRBJ2-3; the D gene is possibly TRBD1 (5 bases). V gave up 7 bases and J gave up 3 bases, with 12 bases separating them. Germline values: CDR1 SGHDT, CDR2 YYEEEE. The CDR3 extends over 13 amino acids. The CDR3 protein is CASSSGATDTQYF. DNA of the CDR3: TGTGCCAGCTCGTCTGGGGCTACAGATACGCAGTATTTT. The full variable domain, completed using reference TRBV5-6 and TRBJ2-3, is DAGVTQSPTHLIKTRGQQVTLRCSPKSGHDTVSWYQQALGQGPQFIFQYYEEEERQRGNFPDRFSGHQFPNYSSELNVNALLLGDSALYLCASSSGATDTQYFGPGTRLTVL.

V usage is TRBV7-3 and J usage is TRBJ2-1, with no clear D. The CDR3 is 15 residues long. V was clipped by 3 bases and J by 6 bases, with 15 bases between them. Germline-derived CDR1 and CDR2 are SGHTA and FQGTGA. The CDR3 is CASSFGARSSNEQFF. As DNA, the CDR3 is TGTGCCAGCAGCTTCGGTGCAAGGAGCTCCAATGAGCAGTTCTTC.

Turning to this clone: The same CDR3 arises from other DNA sequences in this sample as well. The chain employs TRBV5-8 and TRBJ2-5, with 7 bases aligning to TRBD2. Germline V gene sequence: CDR1 SGHTS, CDR2 YDEGEE. The junction had 12 bases not matched to a gene; V was cut back by 0 bases and J by 4 bases. CDR3 length equals 17 residues. The CDR3 sequence is CASSLEQVTGGGETQYF. The CDR3 DNA follows: TGTGCCAGCAGCTTGGAGCAGGTGACGGGGGGAGGAGAGACCCAGTACTTC.

This clone has a single count. This chain connects TRBV7-7 to TRBJ2-5; 10 nucleotides agree with TRBD1. The CDR3 contains 14 residues. Trimming cost V 6 bases and J 5 bases; bases outside gene matches: 6. In germline, CDR1 is SSHAT, CDR2 FNYEAQ (reference sequence). The CDR3 DNA follows: TGTGCCAGCAGTCCGGGACAGGGGATCGAGACCCAGTACTTC. Residues: CASSPGQGIETQYF.

This clone was seen more than once but under ten times. This sequence joins TRBV6-6 and TRBJ2-3, with 7 bases aligning to TRBD1. From germline, CDR1 is MNHNY and CDR2 SVGAGI (reference sequence). The CDR3 has 16 residues. J was trimmed by 0 bases and V by 6 bases; bases with no gene match: 9. This CDR3 is CASSLRDSTSTDTQYF. The CDR3 bases are TGTGCCAGCAGCCTCCGGGACAGTACTAGCACAGATACGCAGTATTTT.

The J gene is TRBJ1-2, the V gene TRBV11-2; the match to TRBD1 covers 9 bases. Germline CDR1 is SGHAT and CDR2 is FQNNGV. This CDR3 is built from 13 residues. With V trimmed by 6 bases and J by 8 bases, 7 bases remained unmatched. This CDR3 is CASRPTGGLGYTF. For the CDR3, the DNA is TGTGCCAGCAGGCCGACAGGGGGGTTAGGCTACACCTTC.

The chain couples TRBV7-9 to TRBJ2-5, with D hard to call. The CDR3 covers 14 residues. V shed 6 bases and J shed 1 base, with 12 bases lying between them. Germline assignment: CDR1 SEHNR and CDR2 FQNEAQ (reference sequence). The chain's CDR3 is CASSPLGFQETQYF. In DNA form, the CDR3 reads TGTGCCAGCAGTCCCCTAGGTTTCCAAGAGACCCAGTACTTC.

V gene TRBV6-4 combines with J gene TRBJ1-5; possibly TRBD1 for D (5 bases). V lost 4 bases and J lost 6, with 10 bases in between. The CDR3 spans 13 residues. Germline lookup yields CDR1 MRHNA and CDR2 SNTAGT. As DNA, the CDR3 is TGTGCCAGCAGTGCAGACGGGGGTCAGCCCCAGCATTTT. Protein: CASSADGGQPQHF.

The CDR3, as DNA: TGTGCCAGCAGTCCTCGGGAGGAATCCTACGAGCAGTACTTC. It codes for CASSPREESYEQYF. The J gene is TRBJ2-7, the V gene TRBV27; 7 positions match TRBD2. V was clipped by 5 bases and J by 1 base; unmatched bases: 5. The CDR3 extends over 14 amino acids. Germline loops: CDR1 MNHEY, CDR2 SMNVEV (reference sequence).

The rearrangement joins TRBV2 to TRBJ2-5, with TRBD2 as a possible D gene (6 bases). Trimming stripped 3 bases from V and 5 bases from J, with 16 bases between. This CDR3 contains 15 residues. Germline CDR1 SNHLY, CDR2 FYNNEI. CDR3 bases: TGTGCCAGCAGTGACACTTTGGGGGGACTGGAGACCCAGTACTTC. The encoded protein is CASSDTLGGLETQYF.

The rearrangement links TRBV7-9 to TRBJ2-1; 9 bases fit TRBD2. The CDR3 runs to 15 residues. CDR1 is SEHNR, CDR2 FQNEAQ, per germline (reference sequence). Losses at the gene ends were 8 bases for V and 7 bases for J; bases not matched to a gene: 12. CDR3 DNA: TGTGCCAGCTCTCTTGGCGGGGGGGCCGGTAATGAGCAGTTCTTC. This sequence encodes CASSLGGGAGNEQFF. The complete variable domain, with remaining parts taken from reference TRBV7-9 and TRBJ2-1, reads DTGVSQNPRHKITKRGQNVTFRCDPISEHNRLYWYRQTLGQGPEFLTYFQNEAQLEKSRLLSDRFSAERPKGSFSTLEIQRTEQGDSAMYLCASSLGGGAGNEQFFGPGTRLTVL.

On this clone: Germline is not matched at one junction end, which may reflect a read error. The rearrangement joins TRBV7-9 to TRBJ2-2; 10 bases agree with TRBD2. Germline V gene data show CDR1 as SEHNR and CDR2 as FQNEAQ (reference sequence). CDR3 size: 16 residues. For the CDR3, the DNA is TGTGCCAGCAACTTAAAGCGGGGGGGCCCCACCGGGGAGCTGTTTTTT. Its translation: CASNLKRGGPTGELFF.

The rearrangement joins TRBV15 to TRBJ2-7; the D gene is possibly TRBD1 (5 bases). With 0 bases removed from V and 4 bases from J, the gap between germline ends came to 13 bases. CDR1 LNHNV and CDR2 YYDKDF come from the germline V gene (reference sequence). The CDR3 extends over 15 amino acids. CDR3 in DNA: TGTGCCACCAGCAGAGATCAGGACAAAGGGTACGAGCAGTACTTC. Translating it yields CATSRDQDKGYEQYF.